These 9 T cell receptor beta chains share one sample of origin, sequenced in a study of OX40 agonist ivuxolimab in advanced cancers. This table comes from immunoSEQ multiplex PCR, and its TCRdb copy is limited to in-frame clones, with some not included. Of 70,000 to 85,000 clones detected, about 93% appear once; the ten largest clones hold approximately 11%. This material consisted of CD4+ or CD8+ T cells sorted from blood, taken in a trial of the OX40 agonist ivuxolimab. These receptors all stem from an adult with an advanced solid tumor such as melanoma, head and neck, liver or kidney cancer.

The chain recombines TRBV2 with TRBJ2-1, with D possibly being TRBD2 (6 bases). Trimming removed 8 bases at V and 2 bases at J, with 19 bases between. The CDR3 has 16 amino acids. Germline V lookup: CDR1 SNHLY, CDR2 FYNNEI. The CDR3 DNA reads TGTGCCAGCTTGTCGTGGGAGGTACGGGCCTACAATGAGCAGTTCTTC. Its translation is CASLSWEVRAYNEQFF. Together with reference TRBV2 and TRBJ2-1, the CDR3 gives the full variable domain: EPEVTQTPSHQVTQMGQEVILRCVPISNHLYFYWYRQILGQKVEFLVSFYNNEISEKSEIFDDQFSVERPDGSNFTLKIRSTKLEDSAMYFCASLSWEVRAYNEQFFGPGTRLTVL.

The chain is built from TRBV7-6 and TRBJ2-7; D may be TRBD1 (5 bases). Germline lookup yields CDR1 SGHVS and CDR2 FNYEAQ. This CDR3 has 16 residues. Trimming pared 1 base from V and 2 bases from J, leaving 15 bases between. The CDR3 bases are TGTGCCAGCAGCTTAGGATCACGGGTCAGGGCCTACGAGCAGTACTTC. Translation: CASSLGSRVRAYEQYF.

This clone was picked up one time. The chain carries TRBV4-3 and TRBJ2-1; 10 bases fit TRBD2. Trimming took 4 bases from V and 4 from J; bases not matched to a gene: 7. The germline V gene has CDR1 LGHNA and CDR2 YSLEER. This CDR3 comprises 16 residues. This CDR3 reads CASSPSGTSDYNEQFF. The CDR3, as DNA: TGCGCCAGCAGCCCATCCGGGACTAGCGATTACAATGAGCAGTTCTTC.

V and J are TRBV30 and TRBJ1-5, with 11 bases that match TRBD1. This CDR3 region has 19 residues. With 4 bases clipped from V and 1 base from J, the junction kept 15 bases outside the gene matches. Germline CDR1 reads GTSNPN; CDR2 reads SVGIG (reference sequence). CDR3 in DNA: TGTGCCTGGAAGGTTCGAAGGGACAGGGGGTTTAGAAGCAATCAGCCCCAGCATTTT. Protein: CAWKVRRDRGFRSNQPQHF.

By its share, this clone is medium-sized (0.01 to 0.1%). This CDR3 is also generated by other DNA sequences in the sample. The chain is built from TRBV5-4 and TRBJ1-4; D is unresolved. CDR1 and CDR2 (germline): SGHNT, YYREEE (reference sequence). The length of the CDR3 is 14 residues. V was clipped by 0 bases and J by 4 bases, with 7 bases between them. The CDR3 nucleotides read TGTGCCAGCAGCTTGGACAGATATAATGAAAAACTGTTTTTT. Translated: CASSLDRYNEKLFF.

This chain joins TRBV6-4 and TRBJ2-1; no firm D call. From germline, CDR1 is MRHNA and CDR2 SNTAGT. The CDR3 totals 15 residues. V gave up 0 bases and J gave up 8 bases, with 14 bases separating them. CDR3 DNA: TGTGCCAGCAGTGACTCGATAGGGAACCCCGATGAGCAGTTCTTC. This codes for CASSDSIGNPDEQFF.

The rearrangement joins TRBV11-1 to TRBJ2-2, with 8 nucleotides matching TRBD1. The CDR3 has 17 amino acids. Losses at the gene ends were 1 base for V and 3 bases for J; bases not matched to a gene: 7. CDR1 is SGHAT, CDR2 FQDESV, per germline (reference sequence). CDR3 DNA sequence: TGTGCCAGCAGCTTAGGAGACAGGGGTTCTCACACCGGGGAGCTGTTTTTT. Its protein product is CASSLGDRGSHTGELFF.

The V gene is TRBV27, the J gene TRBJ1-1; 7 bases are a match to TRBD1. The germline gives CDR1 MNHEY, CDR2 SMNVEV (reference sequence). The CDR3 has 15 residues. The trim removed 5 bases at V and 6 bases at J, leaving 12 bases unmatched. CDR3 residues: CASSATGTAFSEAFF. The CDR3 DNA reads TGTGCCAGCAGTGCCACCGGGACAGCCTTCTCTGAAGCTTTCTTT.

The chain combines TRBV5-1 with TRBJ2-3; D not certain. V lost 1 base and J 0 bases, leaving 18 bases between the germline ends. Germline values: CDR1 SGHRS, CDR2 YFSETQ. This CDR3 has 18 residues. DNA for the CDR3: TGCGCCAGCAGCTTGAGGGCAGATTCGGAACTAAGCACAGATACGCAGTATTTT. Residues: CASSLRADSELSTDTQYF.